These T cell receptor beta chains were read from a single sample in a study of T-cell reconstitution after alpha-beta-depleted transplantation in children. TCRdb re-analysed the PCR reads in MiXCR, keeping a single row per CDR3 protein. Here the sample spans just over 950,000 distinct CDR3 sequences, roughly 29% being singletons. The sample here was PBMCs, mostly from graft donor cells, taken 360 days after TCRalphabeta/CD19-depleted stem cell transplant. These receptors came from a boy younger than two who had a stem cell transplant for SCID, so the T cells may come from the graft donor. The CDR3 runs from the conserved cysteine through the conserved F or W. The order of the fields is J gene, D gene, V gene, clone size, CDR3 protein, CDR3 DNA. A D gene is named only where the DNA matches it firmly. The size field is filled for only some rows; it gives once, few, many or a size class.

j_gene: TRBJ2-5
d_gene: -
v_gene: TRBV20-1
abundance: few
CDR3aa: CSARRGTGETQYF
CDR3nt: TGCAGTGCTAGAAGGGGGACCGGGGAGACCCAGTACTTC

j_gene: TRBJ2-7
d_gene: -
v_gene: TRBV13
abundance: few
CDR3aa: CASSSVGRLGRISYEQYF
CDR3nt: TGTGCCAGCAGCTCAGTCGGCCGACTTGGACGGATCTCCTACGAGCAGTACTTC

j_gene: TRBJ2-5
d_gene: TRBD1
v_gene: TRBV4-2
abundance: few
CDR3aa: CASSQGTGPPEAQYF
CDR3nt: TGTGCCAGCAGCCAAGGGACAGGCCCTCCAGAAGCCCAGTACTTC

j_gene: TRBJ2-2
d_gene: -
v_gene: TRBV10-3
abundance: -
CDR3aa: CANRDSSTGELFF
CDR3nt: TGTGCCAACCGGGACTCGAGCACCGGGGAGCTGTTTTTT

j_gene: TRBJ2-1
d_gene: -
v_gene: TRBV4-1
abundance: -
CDR3aa: CASSQEGGHLGSEQFF
CDR3nt: TGCGCCAGCAGCCAAGAGGGGGGCCATTTGGGGAGTGAGCAGTTCTTC

j_gene: TRBJ2-7
d_gene: TRBD1
v_gene: TRBV7-2
abundance: many
CDR3aa: CASSGDRWHEQYF
CDR3nt: TGTGCCAGCAGTGGGGACAGGTGGCACGAGCAGTACTTC

j_gene: TRBJ2-1
d_gene: -
v_gene: TRBV10-3
abundance: few
CDR3aa: CAISGSVRGNYNEQFF
CDR3nt: TGTGCCATCAGTGGATCGGTGCGGGGAAACTACAATGAGCAGTTCTTC

j_gene: TRBJ1-1
d_gene: TRBD1
v_gene: TRBV12-3/TRBV12-4
abundance: -
CDR3aa: CASRLDRPGTGLNTEAFF
CDR3nt: TGTGCCAGCCGCCTCGACCGCCCCGGGACAGGACTAAACACTGAAGCTTTCTTT

j_gene: TRBJ2-1
d_gene: TRBD2
v_gene: TRBV12-3/TRBV12-4
abundance: -
CDR3aa: CASSSLWRGGSYNEQFF
CDR3nt: TGTGCCAGCAGTTCCCTTTGGCGGGGGGGCTCCTACAATGAGCAGTTCTTC

j_gene: TRBJ1-1
d_gene: TRBD1
v_gene: TRBV5-5
abundance: few
CDR3aa: CASSQQTGGSNTEAFF
CDR3nt: TGTGCCAGCAGCCAACAGACAGGGGGCTCTAACACTGAAGCTTTCTTT

j_gene: TRBJ1-5
d_gene: -
v_gene: TRBV12-3/TRBV12-4
abundance: few
CDR3aa: CASSFEANSNQPQHF
CDR3nt: TGTGCCAGCAGTTTTGAGGCAAATAGCAATCAGCCCCAGCATTTT

j_gene: TRBJ2-1
d_gene: TRBD2
v_gene: TRBV2
abundance: once
CDR3aa: CASSPLGVLAGYWNEQFF
CDR3nt: TGTGCCAGCAGCCCGCTGGGGGTACTAGCGGGGTATTGGAATGAGCAGTTCTTC

j_gene: TRBJ2-3
d_gene: TRBD1
v_gene: TRBV6-2/TRBV6-3
abundance: few
CDR3aa: CASSYSRTGVGDTQYF
CDR3nt: TGTGCCAGCAGTTACTCCCGGACAGGGGTCGGGGATACGCAGTATTTT

j_gene: TRBJ2-7
d_gene: TRBD2
v_gene: TRBV6-5
abundance: -
CDR3aa: CASSSQGGGRCGEQYF
CDR3nt: TGTGCCAGCAGTTCCCAAGGCGGGGGGCGATGCGGCGAGCAGTACTTC

j_gene: TRBJ2-1
d_gene: -
v_gene: TRBV5-1
abundance: few
CDR3aa: CASSLVNRVGPEQFF
CDR3nt: TGCGCCAGCAGCTTGGTGAATCGGGTGGGGCCGGAGCAGTTCTTC

j_gene: TRBJ2-3
d_gene: TRBD1
v_gene: TRBV2
abundance: -
CDR3aa: CASYRDRGTDTQYF
CDR3nt: TGTGCCAGCTACCGGGACAGGGGCACAGATACGCAGTATTTT

j_gene: TRBJ2-7
d_gene: TRBD2
v_gene: TRBV6-1
abundance: -
CDR3aa: CASSRLAGASSSYEQYF
CDR3nt: TGTGCCAGCAGCCGACTAGCGGGGGCCTCTAGCTCCTACGAGCAGTACTTC

j_gene: TRBJ1-6
d_gene: -
v_gene: TRBV15
abundance: -
CDR3aa: CATRSSYNSPLHF
CDR3nt: TGTGCCACCAGGAGCTCCTATAATTCACCCCTCCACTTT

j_gene: TRBJ2-1
d_gene: TRBD2
v_gene: TRBV12-3/TRBV12-4
abundance: -
CDR3aa: CASSPPLLAGGRDEQFF
CDR3nt: TGTGCCAGCAGTCCCCCCCTCTTGGCGGGGGGCCGGGATGAGCAGTTCTTC

j_gene: TRBJ2-7
d_gene: TRBD1
v_gene: TRBV27
abundance: once
CDR3aa: CASQFAGTGGYEQYF
CDR3nt: TGTGCCAGTCAGTTCGCTGGGACAGGGGGCTACGAGCAGTACTTC

j_gene: TRBJ1-1
d_gene: TRBD1
v_gene: TRBV4-3
abundance: few
CDR3aa: CASSQGGDRVNTEAFF
CDR3nt: TGCGCCAGCAGCCAAGGAGGGGACAGGGTCAACACTGAAGCTTTCTTT

j_gene: TRBJ2-3
d_gene: TRBD2
v_gene: TRBV29-1
abundance: -
CDR3aa: CSCGEGTGTDTQYF
CDR3nt: TGCAGCTGTGGGGAGGGGACGGGGACAGATACGCAGTATTTT

j_gene: TRBJ1-2
d_gene: TRBD1
v_gene: TRBV3-1
abundance: few
CDR3aa: CASSLTRWGQGGGYGYTF
CDR3nt: TGTGCCAGCAGCCTTACGAGATGGGGACAGGGGGGAGGCTATGGCTACACCTTC

j_gene: TRBJ1-5
d_gene: -
v_gene: TRBV15
abundance: -
CDR3aa: CATSTRGYPQPQHF
CDR3nt: TGTGCCACCAGCACTAGGGGTTACCCTCAGCCCCAGCATTTT

j_gene: TRBJ2-5
d_gene: TRBD1
v_gene: TRBV5-1
abundance: -
CDR3aa: CASSLRQGLQETQYF
CDR3nt: TGCGCCAGCAGCTTGAGACAGGGCCTTCAAGAGACCCAGTACTTC

j_gene: TRBJ2-7
d_gene: -
v_gene: TRBV5-5
abundance: few
CDR3aa: CASSLEQGYYEQYF
CDR3nt: TGTGCCAGCAGCTTGGAGCAGGGTTACTACGAGCAGTACTTC

j_gene: TRBJ1-2
d_gene: -
v_gene: TRBV15
abundance: few
CDR3aa: CATSRDFSSYTF
CDR3nt: TGTGCCACCAGCAGAGATTTTAGTAGCTACACCTTC

j_gene: TRBJ2-3
d_gene: TRBD2
v_gene: TRBV20-1
abundance: -
CDR3aa: CSARDGRASTDTQYF
CDR3nt: TGCAGTGCTAGGGATGGGAGGGCCAGCACAGATACGCAGTATTTT

j_gene: TRBJ2-1
d_gene: -
v_gene: TRBV29-1
abundance: many
CDR3aa: CSGAVSYNEQFF
CDR3nt: TGCAGCGGGGCCGTATCCTACAATGAGCAGTTCTTC

j_gene: TRBJ1-3
d_gene: -
v_gene: TRBV29-1
abundance: few
CDR3aa: CSVELGGGNTIYF
CDR3nt: TGCAGCGTTGAATTGGGTGGAGGAAACACCATATATTTT

j_gene: TRBJ2-7
d_gene: -
v_gene: TRBV5-6
abundance: -
CDR3aa: CASSWGVRDYEQYF
CDR3nt: TGTGCCAGCAGCTGGGGGGTCAGGGACTACGAGCAGTACTTC

j_gene: TRBJ1-1
d_gene: -
v_gene: TRBV11-2
abundance: -
CDR3aa: CASRDVSLNTEAFF
CDR3nt: TGTGCCAGCAGGGACGTCTCCTTGAACACTGAAGCTTTCTTT

j_gene: TRBJ1-3
d_gene: -
v_gene: TRBV15
abundance: many
CDR3aa: CATSRDPGSGNTIYF
CDR3nt: TGTGCCACCAGCAGAGACCCAGGGTCTGGAAACACCATATATTTT

j_gene: TRBJ2-1
d_gene: -
v_gene: TRBV5-1
abundance: -
CDR3aa: CASTSFGGATYNEQFF
CDR3nt: TGCGCCAGCACCAGCTTTGGGGGGGCGACCTACAATGAGCAGTTCTTC

j_gene: TRBJ2-5
d_gene: TRBD2
v_gene: TRBV12-3/TRBV12-4
abundance: few
CDR3aa: CASSPGGALETQYF
CDR3nt: TGTGCCAGCAGTCCCGGGGGGGCCTTAGAGACCCAGTACTTC

j_gene: TRBJ2-7
d_gene: TRBD1
v_gene: TRBV5-6
abundance: few
CDR3aa: CASSLHRGVVEQYF
CDR3nt: TGTGCCAGCAGCTTGCACAGGGGAGTCGTCGAGCAGTACTTC

j_gene: TRBJ2-1
d_gene: -
v_gene: TRBV24-1
abundance: -
CDR3aa: CATSDPGANEQFF
CDR3nt: TGTGCCACCAGTGACCCAGGGGCGAATGAGCAGTTCTTC

j_gene: TRBJ1-5
d_gene: -
v_gene: TRBV24-1
abundance: -
CDR3aa: CATSDGGRGNQPQHF
CDR3nt: TGTGCCACCAGTGATGGGGGTAGGGGCAATCAGCCCCAGCATTTT

j_gene: TRBJ2-7
d_gene: -
v_gene: TRBV2
abundance: few
CDR3aa: CASSEVVGGSYEQYF
CDR3nt: TGTGCCAGCAGTGAAGTCGTTGGGGGATCCTACGAGCAGTACTTC

j_gene: TRBJ1-2
d_gene: -
v_gene: TRBV24-1
abundance: few
CDR3aa: CATSDPVRDGYTF
CDR3nt: TGTGCCACCAGTGACCCCGTTAGGGATGGCTACACCTTC

j_gene: TRBJ1-5
d_gene: -
v_gene: TRBV24-1
abundance: -
CDR3aa: CATSDFSGQPQHF
CDR3nt: TGTGCCACCAGTGATTTCTCCGGTCAGCCCCAGCATTTT

j_gene: TRBJ1-5
d_gene: -
v_gene: TRBV19
abundance: -
CDR3aa: CASSISGIGINQPQHF
CDR3nt: TGTGCCAGTAGTATTTCGGGGATCGGAATCAATCAGCCCCAGCATTTT

j_gene: TRBJ2-7
d_gene: -
v_gene: TRBV5-1
abundance: once
CDR3aa: CASSKPPGQVGYEQYF
CDR3nt: TGCGCCAGCAGCAAACCCCCGGGACAAGTAGGATACGAGCAGTACTTC

j_gene: TRBJ2-2
d_gene: TRBD1
v_gene: TRBV5-1
abundance: -
CDR3aa: CASSYQDRGRDTGELFF
CDR3nt: TGCGCCAGCAGCTACCAAGACAGGGGAAGGGACACCGGGGAGCTGTTTTTT

j_gene: TRBJ2-7
d_gene: -
v_gene: TRBV5-1
abundance: few
CDR3aa: CASSFLTSYEQYF
CDR3nt: TGTGCCAGCAGCTTTCTTACGTCCTACGAGCAGTACTTC

j_gene: TRBJ1-4
d_gene: -
v_gene: TRBV4-3
abundance: -
CDR3aa: CASSQDFRPGEKLFF
CDR3nt: TGCGCCAGCAGCCAAGATTTCAGGCCCGGGGAAAAACTGTTTTTT

j_gene: TRBJ1-1
d_gene: -
v_gene: TRBV7-2
abundance: many
CDR3aa: CASSLTGAEAFF
CDR3nt: TGTGCCAGCAGCTTGACAGGAGCTGAAGCTTTCTTT

j_gene: TRBJ2-1
d_gene: TRBD2
v_gene: TRBV4-1
abundance: many
CDR3aa: CASSHVSGGASYNEQFF
CDR3nt: TGCGCCAGCAGCCATGTTAGCGGGGGGGCCTCCTACAATGAGCAGTTCTTC

j_gene: TRBJ2-2
d_gene: TRBD2
v_gene: TRBV7-9
abundance: few
CDR3aa: CASSRGLAGTNTGELFF
CDR3nt: TGTGCCAGCAGTCGCGGACTAGCGGGGACGAACACCGGGGAGCTGTTTTTT

j_gene: TRBJ1-4
d_gene: TRBD1
v_gene: TRBV20-1
abundance: few
CDR3aa: CSAPPTGKGEKLFF
CDR3nt: TGCAGTGCTCCCCCGACAGGGAAGGGTGAAAAACTGTTTTTT

j_gene: TRBJ2-7
d_gene: -
v_gene: TRBV7-2
abundance: -
CDR3aa: CASSLEAGRRYEQYF
CDR3nt: TGTGCCAGCAGCTTAGAGGCAGGGAGAAGATACGAGCAGTACTTC

j_gene: TRBJ1-5
d_gene: -
v_gene: TRBV12-3/TRBV12-4
abundance: -
CDR3aa: CASRPGQGGNQPQHF
CDR3nt: TGTGCCAGCAGGCCGGGACAAGGGGGCAATCAGCCCCAGCATTTT

j_gene: TRBJ2-1
d_gene: -
v_gene: TRBV7-8
abundance: few
CDR3aa: CASSLDLHGYNEQFF
CDR3nt: TGTGCCAGCAGCTTGGACTTGCATGGATACAATGAGCAGTTCTTC

j_gene: TRBJ2-7
d_gene: -
v_gene: TRBV11-1
abundance: -
CDR3aa: CASSLAHPVIYEQYF
CDR3nt: TGTGCCAGCAGCTTAGCGCACCCGGTTATCTACGAGCAGTACTTC

j_gene: TRBJ1-3
d_gene: -
v_gene: TRBV7-9
abundance: -
CDR3aa: CASSPKTAGTGNTIYF
CDR3nt: TGTGCCAGCAGCCCAAAGACAGCCGGAACTGGAAACACCATATATTTT

j_gene: TRBJ2-7
d_gene: -
v_gene: TRBV6-1
abundance: many
CDR3aa: CASTRGVLYEQYF
CDR3nt: TGTGCCAGCACCAGAGGGGTCCTCTACGAGCAGTACTTC